This passage covers 19 T cell receptor beta chains from one sample sequenced in a study of blood T cells in healthy people across ages. Primed by a sample-barcoded 5' primer and a J-beta primer mix, a second PCR proceeded for 7 to 11 cycles. TCRdb processed the 5' RACE reads anew with MiXCR; each CDR3 protein has one entry. The sample has over 950,000 distinct CDR3 sequences, roughly 50% seen once. Sequenced sample: blood. The receptors derive from an older woman in good health.

The V and J genes are TRBV3-1 and TRBJ2-7, with D possibly TRBD2 on 7 matching bases. Deletions cut 1 base from V and 6 bases from J, with 13 bases between. The germline gives CDR1 LGHDT, CDR2 YNNKEL (reference sequence). This CDR3 is 14 amino acids long. The DNA of the CDR3 is TGTGCCAGCAGCCAAGGGGGAGGGGGAGGCGAGCAGTACTTC. This codes for CASSQGGGGGEQYF.

The chain carries TRBV20-1 and TRBJ2-1; TRBD2 is a possible D gene (6 bases). The CDR3 extends over 14 amino acids. Trimming cost V 5 bases and J 6 bases, with 17 bases left between them. Per germline, CDR1 DFQATT and CDR2 SNEGSKA (reference sequence). The CDR3, as DNA: TGCAGTGCTTCCCGTCGGGGAGGAAGCAATGAGCAGTTCTTC. Its protein is CSASRRGGSNEQFF.

As regards this clonotype: The junction does not match germline at one end; this may be a read error. The chain employs TRBV4-1 and TRBJ2-7; D is uncertain. The CDR3 sequence is 15 residues long. Germline CDR1 is MGHRA and CDR2 is YSYEKL. In DNA, the CDR3 is TGCGCCGGCAGCCAAGTGTACTTCGAGTCCTACGAGCAGTACTTC. Its protein is CAGSQVYFESYEQYF.

V is TRBV24-1 and J is TRBJ2-1; tentatively, D is TRBD1 (5 bases). Per germline, CDR1 KGHDR and CDR2 SFDVKD. There are 18 residues in the CDR3. V lost 3 bases and J 0 bases, leaving 17 bases between the germline ends. The CDR3 sequence is CATSDHLVAGPSYNEQFF. The CDR3 DNA sequence: TGTGCCACCAGTGATCACCTTGTAGCAGGGCCCTCCTACAATGAGCAGTTCTTC.

This clonotype was found a few times. The chain couples TRBV27 to TRBJ1-2, with D possibly being TRBD1 (6 bases). The CDR3 contains 13 residues. Germline CDR1 is MNHEY and CDR2 is SMNVEV (reference sequence). Deletions cut 3 bases from V and 8 bases from J, with 13 bases between. The CDR3 reads CASSFTGARGYTF. CDR3 nucleotides: TGTGCCAGCAGTTTCACGGGGGCAAGGGGCTACACCTTC.

The rearrangement uses TRBV6-6 and TRBJ2-1; tentative D call: TRBD1 (6 bases). V lost 8 bases and J lost 6, with 17 bases in between. The germline V gene has CDR1 MNHNY and CDR2 SVGAGI (reference sequence). The CDR3 consists of 14 residues. DNA for the CDR3: TGTGCCAGCGTACCAGGGGTTCCCTTCAATGAGCAGTTCTTC. As protein: CASVPGVPFNEQFF.

This chain uses TRBV29-1 with TRBJ2-2; 7 bases are shared with TRBD1. The CDR3 has 16 amino acids. The V segment lost 4 bases and the J segment 0 bases; nucleotides outside the gene matches: 8. In germline, CDR1 is SQVTM, CDR2 ANQGSEA. The CDR3 loop is CSVGPRQGANTGELFF. CDR3 DNA sequence: TGCAGCGTTGGCCCCCGGCAGGGGGCGAACACCGGGGAGCTGTTTTTT.

The chain uses TRBV4-1 and TRBJ2-1, with D possibly matching TRBD2 (7 bases). Trimming removed 0 bases from V and 9 bases from J, with 21 bases in between. The CDR3 extends over 17 amino acids. CDR1 is MGHRA, CDR2 YSYEKL, per germline. The DNA for the CDR3 is TGCGCCAGCAGCCAAGATCTTGGGGCGGGAGTCAGGGGTGAGCAGTTCTTC. Translation gives CASSQDLGAGVRGEQFF.

The rearrangement uses TRBV5-5 and TRBJ1-5, with 7 positions matching TRBD1. The germline V gene encodes CDR1 SGHKS and CDR2 YYEKEE (reference sequence). The CDR3 has 17 amino acids. The V gene end was trimmed by 0 bases and the J gene end by 1 base; junction bases not matched to a gene: 7. The CDR3 DNA is TGTGCCAGCAGCTTGGTCCAGGGGGGTGGAAGCAATCAGCCCCAGCATTTT. Protein: CASSLVQGGGSNQPQHF.

The chain combines TRBV24-1 with TRBJ2-1, with 12 bases lining up with TRBD2. The ends lost 1 base at V and 10 bases at J; junction bases unmatched: 7. This CDR3 has 16 residues. CDR1 KGHDR and CDR2 SFDVKD come from the germline V gene. The CDR3 DNA follows: TGTGCCACCAGTGATTTTACTAGCGGGAGGCCGTACGAGCAGTTCTTC. Amino acid sequence: CATSDFTSGRPYEQFF.

This clonotype is a singleton in its sample. V gene TRBV24-1 combines with J gene TRBJ2-3; D possibly corresponds to TRBD2 (6 bases). CDR1 is KGHDR, CDR2 SFDVKD, per germline. The CDR3 extends over 17 amino acids. Between the trimmed V and J ends, which lost 4 bases and 0 bases, there was a span of 16 bases. The CDR3: CATSDPGGSGSTDTQYF. Here the CDR3 DNA reads TGTGCCACCAGTGACCCCGGAGGTAGCGGTAGCACAGATACGCAGTATTTT.

This clonotype has only a few counts. The rearrangement joins TRBV2 to TRBJ1-4, with D tentatively TRBD1 (6 bases). Germline assignment: CDR1 SNHLY and CDR2 FYNNEI. Trimming took off 3 bases at V and 5 bases at J, with 13 bases between the two ends. This CDR3 spans 15 amino acids. The CDR3 sequence is CASSDQGTKNEKLFF. In DNA form, the CDR3 reads TGTGCCAGCAGTGATCAGGGGACGAAAAATGAAAAACTGTTTTTT.

This clonotype was found a few times. The chain has TRBV6-6 and TRBJ2-7; TRBD1 matches 8 bases. Unmatched junction bases numbered 18, after V lost 6 bases and J lost 11 bases. The germline CDR1 and CDR2 sequences are MNHNY and SVGAGI (reference sequence). The CDR3 runs 15 residues. This CDR3 reads CASRTGTGGLRVEYF. The CDR3 nucleotides are TGTGCCAGCAGGACCGGGACAGGTGGTCTACGAGTGGAGTACTTC.

This clonotype was detected ten times or more. The chain links TRBV5-1 to TRBJ2-7; the match to TRBD1 covers 8 bases. CDR3 length: 15 amino acids. J gave up 1 base and V 4 bases, and 7 bases lay outside the gene matches. Germline-derived CDR1 and CDR2 are SGHRS and YFSETQ. CDR3 loop: CASSLGQGVSYEQYF. The CDR3 DNA reads TGCGCCAGCAGCCTCGGACAGGGTGTATCCTACGAGCAGTACTTC.

The chain joins TRBV4-3 to TRBJ1-1; D remains unclear. Germline CDR1 and CDR2: LGHNA and YSLEER. V gave up 3 bases and J gave up 6 bases, with 8 bases separating them. The CDR3 length is 12 residues. CDR3 residues: CASSQRGSEAFF. The CDR3 nucleotides are TGCGCCAGCAGCCAGCGTGGTTCTGAAGCTTTCTTT.

This clonotype has only a few counts. This rearrangement joins TRBV4-3 to TRBJ1-4, with 7 bases lining up with TRBD1. CDR1 is LGHNA and CDR2 is YSLEER in the germline V gene. There are 15 residues in the CDR3. After removal of 1 base from V and 8 bases from J, the junction contained 7 bases not matched to a gene. DNA of the CDR3: TGCGCCAGCAGCCAAGGAGCAGGGGGGGAAGAAAAACTGTTTTTT. Translated, it gives CASSQGAGGEEKLFF.

The chain links TRBV4-3 to TRBJ2-5; 8 bases are shared with TRBD2. Unmatched junction bases numbered 4, after V lost 2 bases and J lost 5 bases. This CDR3 contains 14 residues. From germline, CDR1 is LGHNA and CDR2 YSLEER. The CDR3 protein is CASSQQTSDETQYF. DNA of the CDR3: TGCGCCAGCAGCCAACAGACTAGCGATGAGACCCAGTACTTC.

This chain links TRBV4-1 with TRBJ2-3; 8 bases map to TRBD2. Germline trimming cut 6 bases from V and 4 bases from J; bases unmatched to any gene: 9. Germline V lookup: CDR1 MGHRA, CDR2 YSYEKL. The CDR3 contains 15 residues. CDR3 residues: CASRISGTAADTQYF. The CDR3 bases are TGCGCCAGCAGGATTAGCGGGACTGCAGCAGATACGCAGTATTTT.

The V call is TRBV20-1, the J call TRBJ2-4; D is undetermined. CDR1 DFQATT and CDR2 SNEGSKA come from the germline V gene (reference sequence). The CDR3 spans 14 residues. The ends were cut back, 6 bases at V and 6 bases at J, with 18 bases in the middle. For the CDR3, the DNA is TGCAGTGCCAAACGTCAGTGTATAGTAAACATTCAGTACTTC. Translating it yields CSAKRQCIVNIQYF.